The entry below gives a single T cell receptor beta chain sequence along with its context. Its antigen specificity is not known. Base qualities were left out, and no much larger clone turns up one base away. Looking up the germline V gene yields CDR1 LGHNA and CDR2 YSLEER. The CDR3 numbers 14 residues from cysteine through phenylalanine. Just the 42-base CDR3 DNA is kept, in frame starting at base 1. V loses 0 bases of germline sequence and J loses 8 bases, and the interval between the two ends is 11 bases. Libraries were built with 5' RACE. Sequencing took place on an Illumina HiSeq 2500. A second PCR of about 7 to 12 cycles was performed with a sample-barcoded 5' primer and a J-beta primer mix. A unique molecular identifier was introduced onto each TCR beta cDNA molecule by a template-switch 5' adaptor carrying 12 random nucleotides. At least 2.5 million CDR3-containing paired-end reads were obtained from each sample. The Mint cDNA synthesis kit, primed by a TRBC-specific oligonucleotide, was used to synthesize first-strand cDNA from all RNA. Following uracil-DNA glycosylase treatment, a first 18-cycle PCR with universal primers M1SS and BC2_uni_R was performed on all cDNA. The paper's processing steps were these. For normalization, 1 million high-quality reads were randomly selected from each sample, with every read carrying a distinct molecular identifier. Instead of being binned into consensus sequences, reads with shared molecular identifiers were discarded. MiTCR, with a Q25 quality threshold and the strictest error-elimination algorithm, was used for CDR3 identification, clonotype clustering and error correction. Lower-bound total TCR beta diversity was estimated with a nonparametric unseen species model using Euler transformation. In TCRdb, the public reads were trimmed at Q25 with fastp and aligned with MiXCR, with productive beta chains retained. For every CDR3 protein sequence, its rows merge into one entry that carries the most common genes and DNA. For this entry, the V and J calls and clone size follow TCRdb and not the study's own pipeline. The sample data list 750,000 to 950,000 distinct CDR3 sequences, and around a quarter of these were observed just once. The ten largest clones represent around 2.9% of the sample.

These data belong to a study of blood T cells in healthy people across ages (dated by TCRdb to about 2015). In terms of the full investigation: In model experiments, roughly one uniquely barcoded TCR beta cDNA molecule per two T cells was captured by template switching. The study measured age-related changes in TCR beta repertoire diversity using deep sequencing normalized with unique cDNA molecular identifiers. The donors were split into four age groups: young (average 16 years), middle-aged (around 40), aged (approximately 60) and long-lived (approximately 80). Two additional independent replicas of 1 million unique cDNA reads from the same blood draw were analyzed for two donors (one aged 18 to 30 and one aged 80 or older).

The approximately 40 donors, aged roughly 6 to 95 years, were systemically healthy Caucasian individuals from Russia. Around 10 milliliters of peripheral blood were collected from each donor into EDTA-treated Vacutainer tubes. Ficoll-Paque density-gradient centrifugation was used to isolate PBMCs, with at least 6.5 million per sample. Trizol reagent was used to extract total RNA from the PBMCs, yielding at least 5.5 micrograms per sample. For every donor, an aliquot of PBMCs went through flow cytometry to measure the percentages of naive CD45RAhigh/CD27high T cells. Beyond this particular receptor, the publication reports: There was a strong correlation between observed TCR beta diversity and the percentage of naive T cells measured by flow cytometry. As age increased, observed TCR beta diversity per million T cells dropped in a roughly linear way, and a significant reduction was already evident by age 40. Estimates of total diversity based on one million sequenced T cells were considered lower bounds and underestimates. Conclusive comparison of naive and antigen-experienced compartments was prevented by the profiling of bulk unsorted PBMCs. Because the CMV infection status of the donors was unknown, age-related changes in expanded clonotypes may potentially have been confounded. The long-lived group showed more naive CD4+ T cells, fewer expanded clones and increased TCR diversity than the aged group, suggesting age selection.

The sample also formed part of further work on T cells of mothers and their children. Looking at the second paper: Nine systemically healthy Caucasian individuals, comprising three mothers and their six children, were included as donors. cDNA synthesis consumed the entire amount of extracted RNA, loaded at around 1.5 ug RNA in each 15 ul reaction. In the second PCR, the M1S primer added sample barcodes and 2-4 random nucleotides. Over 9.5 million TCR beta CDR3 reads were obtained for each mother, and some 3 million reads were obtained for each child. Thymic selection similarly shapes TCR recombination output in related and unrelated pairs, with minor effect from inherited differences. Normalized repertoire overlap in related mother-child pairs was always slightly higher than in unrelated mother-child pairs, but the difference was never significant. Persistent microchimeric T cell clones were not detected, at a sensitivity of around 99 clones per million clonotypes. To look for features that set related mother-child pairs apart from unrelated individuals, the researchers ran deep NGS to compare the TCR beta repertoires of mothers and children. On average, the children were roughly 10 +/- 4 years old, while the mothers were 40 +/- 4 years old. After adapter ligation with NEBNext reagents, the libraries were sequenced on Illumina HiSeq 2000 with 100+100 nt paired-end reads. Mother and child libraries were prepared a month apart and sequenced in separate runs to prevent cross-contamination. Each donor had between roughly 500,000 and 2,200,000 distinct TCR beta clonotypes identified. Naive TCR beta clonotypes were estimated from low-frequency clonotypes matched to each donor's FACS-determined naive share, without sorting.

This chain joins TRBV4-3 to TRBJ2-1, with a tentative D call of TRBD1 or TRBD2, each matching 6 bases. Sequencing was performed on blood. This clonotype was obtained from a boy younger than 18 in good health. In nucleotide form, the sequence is TGCGCCAGCAGCCAAGATAGGGGGGCCGATGAGCAGTTCTTC. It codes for CASSQDRGADEQFF.